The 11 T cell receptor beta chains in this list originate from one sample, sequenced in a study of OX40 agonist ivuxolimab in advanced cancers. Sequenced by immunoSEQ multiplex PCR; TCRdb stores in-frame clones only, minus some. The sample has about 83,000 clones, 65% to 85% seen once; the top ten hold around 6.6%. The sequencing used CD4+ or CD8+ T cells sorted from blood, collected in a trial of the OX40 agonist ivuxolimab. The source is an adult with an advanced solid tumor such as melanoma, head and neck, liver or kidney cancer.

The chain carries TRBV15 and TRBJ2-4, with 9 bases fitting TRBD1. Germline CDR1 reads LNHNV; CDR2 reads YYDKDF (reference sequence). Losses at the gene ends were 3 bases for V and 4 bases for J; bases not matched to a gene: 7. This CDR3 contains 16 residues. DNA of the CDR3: TGTGCCACCAGCAGCCCAGAGACAGGGGGGAAAAACATTCAGTACTTC. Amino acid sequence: CATSSPETGGKNIQYF.

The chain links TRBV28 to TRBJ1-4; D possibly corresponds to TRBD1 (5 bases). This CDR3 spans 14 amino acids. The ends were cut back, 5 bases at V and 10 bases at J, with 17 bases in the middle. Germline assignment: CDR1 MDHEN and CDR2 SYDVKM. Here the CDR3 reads CASSMPAREVKLFF. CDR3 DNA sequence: TGTGCCAGCAGTATGCCGGCCAGGGAGGTAAAACTGTTTTTT.

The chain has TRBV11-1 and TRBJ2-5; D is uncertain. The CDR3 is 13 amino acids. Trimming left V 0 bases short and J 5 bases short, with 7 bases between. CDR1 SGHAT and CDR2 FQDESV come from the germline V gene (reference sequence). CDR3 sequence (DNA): TGTGCCAGCAGCTTAGCGCCCCTCGAGACCCAGTACTTC. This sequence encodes CASSLAPLETQYF.

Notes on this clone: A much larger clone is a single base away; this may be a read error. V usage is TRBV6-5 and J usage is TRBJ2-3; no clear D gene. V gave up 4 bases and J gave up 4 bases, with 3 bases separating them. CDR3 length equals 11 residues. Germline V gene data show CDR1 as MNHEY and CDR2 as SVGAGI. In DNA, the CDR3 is TGTGCCAGCAGTTTAGCAGATACGCAGTATTTT. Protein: CASSLADTQYF.

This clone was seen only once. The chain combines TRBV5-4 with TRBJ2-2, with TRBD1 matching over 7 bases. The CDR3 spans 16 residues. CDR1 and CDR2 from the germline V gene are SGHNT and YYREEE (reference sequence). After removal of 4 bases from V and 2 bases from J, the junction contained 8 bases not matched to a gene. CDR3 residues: CASSLRQGSNTGELFF. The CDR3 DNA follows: TGTGCCAGCAGCCTACGACAGGGATCTAACACCGGGGAGCTGTTTTTT.

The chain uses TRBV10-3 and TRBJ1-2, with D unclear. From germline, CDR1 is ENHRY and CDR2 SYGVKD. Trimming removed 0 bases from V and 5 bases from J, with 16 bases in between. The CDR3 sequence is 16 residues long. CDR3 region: CAISESEPGSLYGYTF. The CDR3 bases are TGTGCCATCAGTGAGTCAGAACCGGGATCCCTGTATGGCTACACCTTC.

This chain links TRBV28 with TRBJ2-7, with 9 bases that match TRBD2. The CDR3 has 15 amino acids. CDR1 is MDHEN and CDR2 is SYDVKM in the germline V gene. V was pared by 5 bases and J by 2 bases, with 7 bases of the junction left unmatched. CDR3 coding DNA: TGTGCCAGCAGTCTTGCAGCGGGAGGCGCCTACGAGCAGTACTTC. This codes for CASSLAAGGAYEQYF.

DNA of the CDR3: TGCGCCAGCAGCTACCTTCCTCAGGGGGCGCGGGTTTTGGACACTGAAGCTTTCTTT. Protein sequence: CASSYLPQGARVLDTEAFF. The J gene is TRBJ1-1, the V gene TRBV5-1, with TRBD1 matching 8 bases. CDR3 length equals 19 residues. CDR1 SGHRS and CDR2 YFSETQ come from the germline V gene. V shed 3 bases and J 3 bases; nucleotides not matched to a gene: 19. Full variable domain (rest looked up from reference TRBV5-1 and TRBJ1-1): KAGVTQTPRYLIKTRGQQVTLSCSPISGHRSVSWYQQTPGQGLQFLFEYFSETQRNKGNFPGRFSGRQFSNSRSEMNVSTLELGDSALYLCASSYLPQGARVLDTEAFFGQGTRLTVV.

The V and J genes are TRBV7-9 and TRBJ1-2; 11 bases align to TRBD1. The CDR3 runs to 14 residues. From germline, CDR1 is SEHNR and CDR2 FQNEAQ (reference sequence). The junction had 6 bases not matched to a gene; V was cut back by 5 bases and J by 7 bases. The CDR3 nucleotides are TGTGCCAGCAGCCGGACAGGGGGCCCCTCTGGCTACACCTTC. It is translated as CASSRTGGPSGYTF.

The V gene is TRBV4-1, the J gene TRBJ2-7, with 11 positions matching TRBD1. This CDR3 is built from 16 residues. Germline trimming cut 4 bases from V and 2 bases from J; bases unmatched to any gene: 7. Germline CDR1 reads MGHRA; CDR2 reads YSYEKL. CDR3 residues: CASSLTGTGGTYEQYF. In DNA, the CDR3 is TGCGCCAGCAGCCTGACCGGGACAGGGGGTACCTACGAGCAGTACTTC.

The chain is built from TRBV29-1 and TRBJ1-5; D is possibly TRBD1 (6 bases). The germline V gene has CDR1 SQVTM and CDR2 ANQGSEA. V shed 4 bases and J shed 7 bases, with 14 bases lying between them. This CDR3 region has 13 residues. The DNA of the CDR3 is TGCAGCGTTGGAGAACAGGGTTCACAGCCCCAGCATTTT. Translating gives CSVGEQGSQPQHF.